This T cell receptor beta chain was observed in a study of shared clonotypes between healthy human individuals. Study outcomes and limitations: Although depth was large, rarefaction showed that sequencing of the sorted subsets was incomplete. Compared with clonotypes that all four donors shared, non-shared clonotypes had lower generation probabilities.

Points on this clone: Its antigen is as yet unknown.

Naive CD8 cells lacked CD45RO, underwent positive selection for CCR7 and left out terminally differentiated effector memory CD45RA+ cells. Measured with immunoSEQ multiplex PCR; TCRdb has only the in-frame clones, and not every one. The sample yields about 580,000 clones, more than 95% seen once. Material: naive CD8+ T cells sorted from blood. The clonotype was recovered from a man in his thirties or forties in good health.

Here the CDR3 DNA reads TGCGCCAGCAGTGTAGGGCCAGGCTACGAGCAGTACTTC. Its translation is CASSVGPGYEQYF. The V and J genes are TRBV10-1 and TRBJ2-7; no reliable D call. From germline, CDR1 is WNHNN and CDR2 SYGVQD (reference sequence). The CDR3 sequence is 13 residues long. Trimming took off 4 bases at V and 3 bases at J, with 10 bases between the two ends.